Reported below is one T cell receptor (beta chain). Its specificity is unknown. The sample comes from a study of OX40 agonist ivuxolimab in advanced cancers. Turning to the study itself: Participants, 82.7% male, averaged about 56 years of age, ranging from 23 to 79.

Clones were read by immunoSEQ multiplex PCR, and TCRdb kept only the in-frame ones, dropping some. The sample has roughly 82,000 clones, approximately 82% seen once; the top ten hold more than 0.7%. Study-level results: Researchers did not establish what antigens the expanded peripheral T cells target.

This TCR derives from an adult with an advanced solid tumor such as melanoma, head and neck, liver or kidney cancer. The source was CD4+ or CD8+ T cells sorted from blood, collected in a trial of the OX40 agonist ivuxolimab.

This CDR3 is CASRPSSGYGYTF. Here the CDR3 DNA reads TGTGCCAGCAGACCAAGTTCGGGCTATGGCTACACCTTC. The V gene is TRBV6-1, the J gene TRBJ1-2; D is uncertain. Germline CDR1 MNHNS, CDR2 SASEGT. Trimming took 6 bases from V and 4 from J, leaving 12 bases between them. CDR3 size: 13 residues.